This T cell receptor beta chain came from a study of follicular helper T cells after annual influenza vaccination. Sequencing was performed with immunoSEQ multiplex PCR; in TCRdb, only in-frame clones are kept and a portion is missing. Of around 10,000 clones listed, roughly 80% are singletons. Time point meaning: 2014-2015 season, 7 days after vaccination. Vaccine contraindications, substance abuse, HIV/AIDS, active malignancy and active illness excluded donors. This CDR3 has 13 residues. Trimming removed 2 bases at V and 6 bases at J, with 7 bases between. In germline, CDR1 is MNHEY, CDR2 SMNVEV (reference sequence).

Sequences were derived from CXCR5+ CD38- circulating T follicular helper cells from blood, sampled 7 days after influenza vaccination. Subset defined: circulating Tfh, non-naive CD4+CXCR5+PD-1+ (ICOS+CD38+ or ICOS-CD38-). This sequence joins TRBV27 and TRBJ1-4; D remains ambiguous. The receptor was derived from an adult who received the influenza vaccine. CDR3 residues: CASSLGRYEKLFF. The CDR3 coding sequence is TGTGCCAGCAGTTTAGGGCGGTATGAAAAACTGTTTTTT.